This record looks at one T cell receptor (beta chain) sequence and its context. The antigen is unknown. The PCR used 60 Vbeta and 13 Jbeta primers. Repertoires were generated with immunoSEQ multiplex PCR, while TCRdb's copy carries only in-frame clones and drops some. The sample includes approximately 250,000 clones, roughly 78% of them seen just once. The donors (healthy individuals) were bone marrow donors. These data come from a study of cytomegalovirus exposure and HLA in healthy donors. Per the germline V gene, CDR1 is SEHNR and CDR2 is FQNEAQ (reference sequence). V was pared by 7 bases and J by 0 bases, with 9 bases between. This CDR3 has 13 amino acids. Notes on the study in general: There were approximately 150 TCR beta chains listed as cytomegalovirus-associated. It was reported in a later analysis that an Asian-associated ancestry cluster showed fewer N-insertions than the approximately 690-donor mean. Only CMV serostatus was available as immune exposure information.

The chain links TRBV7-9 to TRBJ1-1; D is undetermined. The TCR was taken from a boy between 10 and 17 years old in good health and CMV-seronegative. Sequenced: PBMCs. The CDR3 DNA sequence: TGTGCCAGCACTCAGAACATGAACACTGAAGCTTTCTTT. Translated: CASTQNMNTEAFF.